Given below is one T cell receptor (beta chain) in context. Its antigen remains unidentified. Sequencing was performed with immunoSEQ multiplex PCR; in TCRdb, only in-frame clones are kept and a portion is missing. The sample shows tens of thousands of clones, 86% of them seen only once. The V gene's germline CDR1 is MNHEY and CDR2 SMNVEV (reference sequence). With 5 bases clipped from V and 0 bases from J, the junction kept 2 bases outside the gene matches. This CDR3 region has 16 residues. This sample was taken from a study of OX40 agonist ivuxolimab in advanced cancers. Study-wide results and caveats: Researchers report that CD8+ T cells had, on average, more expanded clones than CD4+.

This TCR came from an adult with an advanced solid tumor such as melanoma, head and neck, liver or kidney cancer. The chain is built from TRBV27 and TRBJ2-1, with 12 bases aligning to TRBD2. Here the sequenced sample was CD4+ or CD8+ T cells sorted from blood, taken in a trial of the OX40 agonist ivuxolimab. CDR3 region: CASSGLAGSSYNEQFF. The DNA for the CDR3 is TGTGCCAGCAGTGGACTAGCGGGGAGCTCCTACAATGAGCAGTTCTTC.